The TCR beta chain described here comes from a study of T cell responses to AZD1222 COVID-19 vaccine. In the case of this clone: Antigen specificity is unknown.

Study-wide results and caveats: Dominant CD4 TCR responses targeted spike regions 160-218 and 743-854.

Germline assignment: CDR1 SQVTM and CDR2 ANQGSEA. Deletions cut 4 bases from V and 10 bases from J, with 13 bases between. The CDR3 covers 11 residues. Pooling covered second doses at about 4 or about 12 weeks. Sequencing was performed with immunoSEQ multiplex PCR; in TCRdb, only in-frame clones are kept and a portion is missing. The sample has 150,000 to 200,000 clones; 88% are singletons. The chain is built from TRBV29-1 and TRBJ1-1; unclear D gene. This clonotype was sampled from an adult who received the AZD1222 COVID-19 vaccine. This specimen was peripheral blood, taken 28 days after the second AZD1222 dose. The CDR3 DNA follows: TGCAGCGTTGGGGAGGAGACGCGAGCTTTCTTT. Translated, it gives CSVGEETRAFF.